This T cell receptor (beta chain) was profiled in a study of T cells after yellow fever vaccination. For the study at large: Fractions containing few cells were prepared with SMART-Seq v4 Ultra Low Input.

TCR cDNA, made by 5'RACE template switching, carried an added universal primer site and UMIs. TCRdb reprocessed the 5' RACE reads via MiXCR and lists one record per CDR3 protein. This sample has just under 85,000 distinct CDR3 sequences, with approximately 12% found just once. V lost 2 bases and J lost 3, with 9 bases in between. This CDR3 region has 14 residues. The germline gives CDR1 SGHVS, CDR2 FNYEAQ. The receptor comes from a man aged 18 to 35 who received the YFV17D yellow fever vaccine. This chain connects TRBV7-6 to TRBJ2-3, with D possibly TRBD1 on 6 matching bases. Sequencing was performed on CD8+ T cells not binding an NS4B(214-222) dextramer, sorted from PBMCs, taken approximately 20 days after the first yellow fever vaccination. The CDR3 spells CASSLTGMTDTQYF. Here the CDR3 DNA reads TGTGCCAGCAGCTTAACAGGGATGACAGATACGCAGTATTTT.